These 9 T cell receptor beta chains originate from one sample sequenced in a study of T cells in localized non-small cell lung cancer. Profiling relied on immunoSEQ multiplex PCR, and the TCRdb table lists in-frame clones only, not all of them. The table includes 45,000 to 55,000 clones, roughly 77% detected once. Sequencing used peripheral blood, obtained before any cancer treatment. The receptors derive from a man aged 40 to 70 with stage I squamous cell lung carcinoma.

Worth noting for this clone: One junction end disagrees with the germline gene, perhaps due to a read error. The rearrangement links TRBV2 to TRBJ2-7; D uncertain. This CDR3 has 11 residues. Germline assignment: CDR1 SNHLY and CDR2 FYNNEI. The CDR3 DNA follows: TGTGCCGGCAGCACCTCCTTAGGGCAGTACTTC. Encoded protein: CAGSTSLGQYF. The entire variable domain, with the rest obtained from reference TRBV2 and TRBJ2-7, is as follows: EPEVTQTPSHQVTQMGQEVILRCVPISNHLYFYWYRQILGQKVEFLVSFYNNEISEKSEIFDDQFSVERPDGSNFTLKIRSTKLEDSAMYFCAGSTSLGQYFGPGTRLTVT.

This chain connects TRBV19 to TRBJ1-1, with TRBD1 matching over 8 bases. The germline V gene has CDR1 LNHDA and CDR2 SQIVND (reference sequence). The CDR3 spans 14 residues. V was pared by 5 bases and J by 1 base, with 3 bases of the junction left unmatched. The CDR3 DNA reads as TGTGCCAGTAGTCTCGGACAGGGGAACACTGAAGCTTTCTTT. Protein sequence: CASSLGQGNTEAFF.

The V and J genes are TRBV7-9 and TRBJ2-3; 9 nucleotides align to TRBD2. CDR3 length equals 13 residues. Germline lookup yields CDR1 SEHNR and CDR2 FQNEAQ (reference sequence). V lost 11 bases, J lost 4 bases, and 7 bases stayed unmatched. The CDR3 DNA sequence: TGTGCCCTTCGTGGCGGGGGGGCAGATACGCAGTATTTT. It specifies CALRGGGADTQYF.

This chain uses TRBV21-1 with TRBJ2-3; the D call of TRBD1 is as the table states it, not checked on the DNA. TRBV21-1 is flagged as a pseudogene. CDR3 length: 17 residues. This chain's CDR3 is CASSKGGSGVSTDTQYF. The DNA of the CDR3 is TGTGCCAGCAGCAAAGGAGGGTCAGGGGTTAGCACAGATACGCAGTATTTT.

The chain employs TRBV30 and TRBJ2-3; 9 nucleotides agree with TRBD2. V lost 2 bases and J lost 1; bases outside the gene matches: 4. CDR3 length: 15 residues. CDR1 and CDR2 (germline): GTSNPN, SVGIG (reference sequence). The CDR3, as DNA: TGTGCCTGGAGTCGGACTAGCGTAGGCACAGATACGCAGTATTTT. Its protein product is CAWSRTSVGTDTQYF.

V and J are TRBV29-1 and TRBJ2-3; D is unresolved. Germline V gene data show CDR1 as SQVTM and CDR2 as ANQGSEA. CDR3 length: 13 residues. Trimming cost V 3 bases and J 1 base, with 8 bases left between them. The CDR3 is CSVEPPGTDTQYF. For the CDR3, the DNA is TGCAGCGTTGAGCCTCCAGGCACAGATACGCAGTATTTT.

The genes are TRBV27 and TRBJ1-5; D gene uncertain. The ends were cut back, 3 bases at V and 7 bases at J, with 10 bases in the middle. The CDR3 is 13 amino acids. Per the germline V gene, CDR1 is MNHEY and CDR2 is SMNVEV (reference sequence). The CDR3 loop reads CASSFKNWQPQHF. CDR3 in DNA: TGTGCCAGCAGTTTTAAGAATTGGCAGCCCCAGCATTTT.

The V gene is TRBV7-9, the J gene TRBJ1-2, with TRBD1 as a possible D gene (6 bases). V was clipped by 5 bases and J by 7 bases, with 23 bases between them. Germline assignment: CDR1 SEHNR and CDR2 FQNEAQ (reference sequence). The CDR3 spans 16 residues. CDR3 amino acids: CASSPRTAGYSGGYTF. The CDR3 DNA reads TGTGCCAGCAGCCCTAGGACAGCCGGCTATTCAGGTGGCTACACCTTC.

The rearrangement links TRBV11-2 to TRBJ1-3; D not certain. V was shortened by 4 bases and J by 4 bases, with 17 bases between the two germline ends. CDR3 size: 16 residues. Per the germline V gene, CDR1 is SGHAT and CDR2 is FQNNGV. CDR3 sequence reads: CASSSRLLSGGNTIYF. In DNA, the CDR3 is TGTGCCAGCAGCTCTCGGCTTTTGTCCGGGGGAAACACCATATATTTT.